This T cell receptor beta chain was profiled in a study of CD8 T cells in Susac syndrome. General observations from the study: Maximal CD8+ clonal expansion in Susac was observed within TEMRA cells and among active patients.

The TEMRA cells underwent FACS enrichment, while the CD8+ and CD4+ T cells underwent negative isolation. Random-hexamer reverse transcription was applied to about 0.5 to 1 ug RNA. Coverage of TCR beta CDR3 amplification by immunoSEQ multiplex PCR extended to 54 Vbeta and 13 Jbeta. A single record per CDR3 protein comes from TCRdb applying MiXCR to the immunoSEQ multiplex PCR reads. The sample contains some 130,000 distinct CDR3 sequences, approximately 95% of which appear only once. Turning to this clonotype: Its antigen remains unidentified.

The clonotype originates from a human donor with Susac syndrome. Material: CD8+ T cells from PBMCs.

CDR3 nucleotide sequence: TGTGCCAGCAGCCCCCTGGGGGGAACCGGGGAGCTGTTTTTT. Translation gives CASSPLGGTGELFF. The chain joins TRBV9 to TRBJ2-2, with a possible D match to TRBD2 (6 bases). Germline CDR1 is SGDLS and CDR2 is YYNGEE. The CDR3 runs 14 residues. V was pared by 4 bases and J by 5 bases, with 12 bases between.